This T cell receptor beta chain was identified during a study of shared clonotypes between healthy human individuals. This CDR3 is built from 15 residues. Deletions cut 5 bases from V and 4 bases from J, with 15 bases between. Germline values: CDR1 KGHSH, CDR2 LQKENI. This clone was observed a single time. In the source study's methods: Filtering of immunoSEQ junctional sequences could not match full-length read filtering. Sequencing was performed with immunoSEQ multiplex PCR; in TCRdb, only in-frame clones are kept and a portion is missing. V and J calls and clone size are given by that table; D and trimming were obtained from the DNA. The sample lists about 1 million clones, around 76% occurring once.

The source of this sequence is a man aged 18 to 30 in good health. The sample comprised memory CD4+ T cells sorted from blood. Subset of the sample: CD45RA-negative fraction. The chain uses TRBV18 and TRBJ2-1; D tentatively reads TRBD1 or TRBD2 (6 bases each). This chain's CDR3 is CASSRGDSVYNEQFF. The CDR3 nucleotides read TGTGCCAGCTCAAGGGGGGACTCCGTATACAATGAGCAGTTCTTC.